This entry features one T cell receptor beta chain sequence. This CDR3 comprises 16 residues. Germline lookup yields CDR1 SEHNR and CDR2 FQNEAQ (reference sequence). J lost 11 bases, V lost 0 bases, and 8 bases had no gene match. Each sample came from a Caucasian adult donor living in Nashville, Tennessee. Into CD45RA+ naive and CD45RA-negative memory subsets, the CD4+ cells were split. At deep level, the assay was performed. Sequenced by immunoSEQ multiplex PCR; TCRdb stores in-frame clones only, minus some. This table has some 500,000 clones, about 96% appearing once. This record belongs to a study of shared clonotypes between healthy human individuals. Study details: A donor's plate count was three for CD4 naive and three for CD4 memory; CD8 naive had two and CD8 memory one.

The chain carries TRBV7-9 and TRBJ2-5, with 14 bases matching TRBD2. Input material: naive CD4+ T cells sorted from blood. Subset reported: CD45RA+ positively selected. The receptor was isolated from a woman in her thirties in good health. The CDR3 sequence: CASSLATSGRAWEQYF. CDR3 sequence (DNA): TGTGCCAGCAGCTTAGCGACTAGCGGGAGGGCCTGGGAGCAGTACTTC.